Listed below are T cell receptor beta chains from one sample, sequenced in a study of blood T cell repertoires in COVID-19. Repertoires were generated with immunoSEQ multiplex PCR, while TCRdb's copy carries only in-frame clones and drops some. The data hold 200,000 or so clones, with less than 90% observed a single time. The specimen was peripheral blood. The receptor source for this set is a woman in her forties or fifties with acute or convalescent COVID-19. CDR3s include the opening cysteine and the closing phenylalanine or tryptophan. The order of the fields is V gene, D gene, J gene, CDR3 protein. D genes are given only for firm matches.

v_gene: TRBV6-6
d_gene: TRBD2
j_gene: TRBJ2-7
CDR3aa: CASSYSSTSGMGEQYF

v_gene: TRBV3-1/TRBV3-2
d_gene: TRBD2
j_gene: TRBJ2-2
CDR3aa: CASSPKGSGGLYTGELFF

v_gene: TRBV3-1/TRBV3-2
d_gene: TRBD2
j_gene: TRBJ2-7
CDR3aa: CASSQEGLAGASEQYF

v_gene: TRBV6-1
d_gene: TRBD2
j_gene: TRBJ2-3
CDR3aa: CASSVSGRGGTDTQYF

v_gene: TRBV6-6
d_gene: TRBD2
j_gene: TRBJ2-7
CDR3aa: CASSPGLAGGGEQYF

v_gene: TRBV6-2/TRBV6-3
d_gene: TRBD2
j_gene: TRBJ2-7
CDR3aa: CASSYSSGGPSYEQYF

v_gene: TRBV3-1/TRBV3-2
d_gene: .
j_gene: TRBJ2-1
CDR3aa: CASSPGTFYNEQFF

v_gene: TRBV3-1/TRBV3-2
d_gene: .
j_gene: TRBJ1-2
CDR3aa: CASSQGPLFGGYTF

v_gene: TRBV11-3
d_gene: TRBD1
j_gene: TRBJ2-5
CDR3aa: CASSLGYRGNEETQYF

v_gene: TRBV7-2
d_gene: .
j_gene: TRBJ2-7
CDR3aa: CASSLSQGGLYEQYF

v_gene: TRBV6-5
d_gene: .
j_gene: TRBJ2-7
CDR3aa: CASSYSLTYEQYF

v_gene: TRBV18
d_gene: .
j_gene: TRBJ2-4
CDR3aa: CASSPTTGIGKNIQYF

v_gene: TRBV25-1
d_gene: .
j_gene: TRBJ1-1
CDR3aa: CASKKSGNTEAFF

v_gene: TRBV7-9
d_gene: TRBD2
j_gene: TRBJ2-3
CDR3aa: CASSAGGTDTQYF

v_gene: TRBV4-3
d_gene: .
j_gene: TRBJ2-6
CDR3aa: CASSQERTGRGILFSGANVLTF

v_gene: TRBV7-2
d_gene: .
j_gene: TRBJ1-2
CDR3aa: CASSLTQGAYGYTF

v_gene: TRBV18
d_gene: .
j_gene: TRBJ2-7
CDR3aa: CASSPHTSSEQYF

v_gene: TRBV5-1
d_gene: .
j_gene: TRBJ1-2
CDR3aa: CASSLVDPKSGDGYTF

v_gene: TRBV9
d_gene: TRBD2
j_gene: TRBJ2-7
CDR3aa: CASSVKRWGGAEDEQYF

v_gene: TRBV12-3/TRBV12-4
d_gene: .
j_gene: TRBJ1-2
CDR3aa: CASSFYGGVRTF

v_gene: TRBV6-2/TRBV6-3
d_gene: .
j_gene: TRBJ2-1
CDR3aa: CASSYGGIAYNEQFF

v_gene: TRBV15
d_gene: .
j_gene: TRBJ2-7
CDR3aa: CATSRGEANYEQYF

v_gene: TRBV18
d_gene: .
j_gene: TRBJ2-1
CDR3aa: CASSPRLAQNNEQFF

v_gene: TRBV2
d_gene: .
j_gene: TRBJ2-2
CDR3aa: CASNRDLNTGELFF

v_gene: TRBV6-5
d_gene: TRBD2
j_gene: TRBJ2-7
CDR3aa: CASRGTSGGGEQYF

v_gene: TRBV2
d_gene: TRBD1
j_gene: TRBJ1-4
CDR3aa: CATEGQTYEKLFF

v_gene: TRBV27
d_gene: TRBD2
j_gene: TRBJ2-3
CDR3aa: CASSLGGESLHTQYF

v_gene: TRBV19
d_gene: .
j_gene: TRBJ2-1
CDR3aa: CASSSGFSYNEQFF

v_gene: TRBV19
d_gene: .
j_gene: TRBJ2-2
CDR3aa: CATTGSLNTGELFF

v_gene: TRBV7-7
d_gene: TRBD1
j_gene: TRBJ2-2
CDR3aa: CASSPGTGAGTGELFF